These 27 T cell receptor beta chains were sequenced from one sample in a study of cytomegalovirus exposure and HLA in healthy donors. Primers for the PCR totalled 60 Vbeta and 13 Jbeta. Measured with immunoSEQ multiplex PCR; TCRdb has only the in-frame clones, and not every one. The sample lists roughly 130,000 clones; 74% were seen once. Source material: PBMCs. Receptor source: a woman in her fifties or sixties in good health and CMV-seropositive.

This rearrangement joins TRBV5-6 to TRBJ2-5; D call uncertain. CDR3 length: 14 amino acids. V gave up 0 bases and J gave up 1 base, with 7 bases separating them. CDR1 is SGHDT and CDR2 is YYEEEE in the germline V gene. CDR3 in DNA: TGTGCCAGCAGCTTGGTGAGCGTCCAAGAGACCCAGTACTTC. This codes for CASSLVSVQETQYF.

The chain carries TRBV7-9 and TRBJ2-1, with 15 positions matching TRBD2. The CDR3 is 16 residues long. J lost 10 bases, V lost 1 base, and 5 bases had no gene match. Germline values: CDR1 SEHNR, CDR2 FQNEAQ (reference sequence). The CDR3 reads CASSLGTSGGAGEQFF. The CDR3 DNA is TGTGCCAGCAGCTTAGGGACTAGCGGGGGGGCCGGGGAGCAGTTCTTC.

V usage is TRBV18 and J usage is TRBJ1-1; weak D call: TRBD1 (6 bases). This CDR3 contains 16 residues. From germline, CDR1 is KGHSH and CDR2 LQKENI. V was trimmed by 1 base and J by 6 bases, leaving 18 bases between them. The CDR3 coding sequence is TGTGCCAGCTCACCACGATCCCCAGGGGACGGGTCTGAAGCTTTCTTT. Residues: CASSPRSPGDGSEAFF.

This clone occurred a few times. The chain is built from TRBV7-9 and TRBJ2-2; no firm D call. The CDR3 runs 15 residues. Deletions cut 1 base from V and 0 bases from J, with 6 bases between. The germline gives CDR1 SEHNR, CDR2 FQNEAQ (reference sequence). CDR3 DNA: TGTGCCAGCAGCTTAGGCGGCGCGAACACCGGGGAGCTGTTTTTT. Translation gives CASSLGGANTGELFF.

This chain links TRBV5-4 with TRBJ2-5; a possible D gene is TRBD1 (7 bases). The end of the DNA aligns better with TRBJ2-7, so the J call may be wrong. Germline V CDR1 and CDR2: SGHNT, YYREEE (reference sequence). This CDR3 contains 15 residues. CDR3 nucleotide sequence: TGTGCCAGCGGACTACCCAAGACAGGGAACTACGAGCAGTACTTC. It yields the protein CASGLPKTGNYEQYF.

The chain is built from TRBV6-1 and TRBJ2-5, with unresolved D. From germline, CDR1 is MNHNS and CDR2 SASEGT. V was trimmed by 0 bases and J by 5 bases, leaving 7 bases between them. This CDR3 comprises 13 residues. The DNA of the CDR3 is TGTGCCAGCAGTGAAGCGTTCTCGGAGACCCAGTACTTC. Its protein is CASSEAFSETQYF.

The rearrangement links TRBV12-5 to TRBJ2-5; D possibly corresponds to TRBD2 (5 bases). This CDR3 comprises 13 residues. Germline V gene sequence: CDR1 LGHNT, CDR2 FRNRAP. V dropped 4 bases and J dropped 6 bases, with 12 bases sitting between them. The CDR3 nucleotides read TGTGCTAGTGGTTCCGGGGTCGTGAAGACCCAGTACTTC. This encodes CASGSGVVKTQYF. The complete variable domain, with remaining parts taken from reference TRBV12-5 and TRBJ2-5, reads DARVTQTPRHKVTEMGQEVTMRCQPILGHNTVFWYRQTMMQGLELLAYFRNRAPLDDSGMPKDRFSAEMPDATLATLKIQPSEPRDSAVYFCASGSGVVKTQYFGPGTRLLVL.

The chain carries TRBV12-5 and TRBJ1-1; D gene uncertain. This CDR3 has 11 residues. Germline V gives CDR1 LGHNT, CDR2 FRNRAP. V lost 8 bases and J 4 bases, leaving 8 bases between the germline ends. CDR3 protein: CASSRVTEAFF. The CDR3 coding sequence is TGTGCTAGTAGTCGGGTCACTGAAGCTTTCTTT.

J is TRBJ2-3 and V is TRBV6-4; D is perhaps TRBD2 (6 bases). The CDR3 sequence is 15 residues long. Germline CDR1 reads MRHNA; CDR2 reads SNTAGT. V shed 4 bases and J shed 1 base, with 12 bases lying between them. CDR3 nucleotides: TGTGCCAGCAGTGCTCGACTAGGGGGCACAGATACGCAGTATTTT. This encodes CASSARLGGTDTQYF.

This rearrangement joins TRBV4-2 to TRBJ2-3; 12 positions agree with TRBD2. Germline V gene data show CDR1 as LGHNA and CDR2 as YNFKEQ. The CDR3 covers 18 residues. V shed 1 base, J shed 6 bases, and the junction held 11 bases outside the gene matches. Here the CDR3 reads CASSQATSGGSTFDTQYF. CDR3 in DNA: TGTGCCAGCAGCCAAGCGACTAGCGGGGGTAGCACATTTGATACGCAGTATTTT.

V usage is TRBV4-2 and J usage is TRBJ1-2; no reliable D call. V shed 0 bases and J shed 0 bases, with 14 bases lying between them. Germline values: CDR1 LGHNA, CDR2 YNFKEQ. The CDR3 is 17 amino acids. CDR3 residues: CASSQDVVPGANYGYTF. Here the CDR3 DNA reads TGTGCCAGCAGCCAAGATGTAGTCCCGGGAGCTAACTATGGCTACACCTTC.

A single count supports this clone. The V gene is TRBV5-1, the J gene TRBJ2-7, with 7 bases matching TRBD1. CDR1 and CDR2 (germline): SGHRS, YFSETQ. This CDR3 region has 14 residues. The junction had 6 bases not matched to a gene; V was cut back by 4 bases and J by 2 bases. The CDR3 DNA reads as TGCGCCAGCAGCCCGGGACAGCAAGCCTACGAGCAGTACTTC. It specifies CASSPGQQAYEQYF.

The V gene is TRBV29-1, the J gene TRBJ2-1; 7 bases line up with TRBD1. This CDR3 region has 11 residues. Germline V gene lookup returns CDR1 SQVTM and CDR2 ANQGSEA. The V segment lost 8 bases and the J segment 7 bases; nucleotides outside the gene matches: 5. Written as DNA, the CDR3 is TGCAGCCCTCAGACAGGGAATGAGCAGTTCTTC. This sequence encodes CSPQTGNEQFF.

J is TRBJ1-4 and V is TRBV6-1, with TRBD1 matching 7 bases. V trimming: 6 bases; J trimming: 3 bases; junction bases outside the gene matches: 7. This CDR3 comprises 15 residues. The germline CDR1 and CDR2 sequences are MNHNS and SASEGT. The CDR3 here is CASREYRGSNEKLFF. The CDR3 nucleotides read TGTGCCAGCAGAGAATACAGGGGTTCTAATGAAAAACTGTTTTTT.

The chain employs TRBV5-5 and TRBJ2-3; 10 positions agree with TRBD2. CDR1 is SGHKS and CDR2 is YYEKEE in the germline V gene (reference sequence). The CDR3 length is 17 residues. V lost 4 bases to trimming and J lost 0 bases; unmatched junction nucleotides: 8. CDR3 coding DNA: TGTGCCAGCAGCCCGAGCGGGGGGGCCCCTAGCACAGATACGCAGTATTTT. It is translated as CASSPSGGAPSTDTQYF.

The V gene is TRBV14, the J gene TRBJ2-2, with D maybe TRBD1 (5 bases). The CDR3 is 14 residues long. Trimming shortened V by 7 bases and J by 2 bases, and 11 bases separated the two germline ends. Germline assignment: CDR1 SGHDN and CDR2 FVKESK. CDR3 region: CASKGNRNTGELFF. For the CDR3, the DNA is TGTGCCAGCAAGGGGAACCGAAACACCGGGGAGCTGTTTTTT.

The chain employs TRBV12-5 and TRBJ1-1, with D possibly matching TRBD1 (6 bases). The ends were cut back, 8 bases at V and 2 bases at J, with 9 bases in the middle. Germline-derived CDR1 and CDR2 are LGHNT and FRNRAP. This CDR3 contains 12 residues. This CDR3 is CASTGLNTEAFF. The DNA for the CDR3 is TGTGCTAGTACAGGGTTAAACACTGAAGCTTTCTTT.

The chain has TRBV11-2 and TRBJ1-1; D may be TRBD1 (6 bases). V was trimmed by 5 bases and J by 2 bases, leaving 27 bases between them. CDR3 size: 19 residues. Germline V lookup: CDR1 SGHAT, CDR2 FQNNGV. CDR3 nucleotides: TGTGCCAGCAGCGCTTACCCCATCCGAGGGACAACTCCTAACACTGAAGCTTTCTTT. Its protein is CASSAYPIRGTTPNTEAFF.

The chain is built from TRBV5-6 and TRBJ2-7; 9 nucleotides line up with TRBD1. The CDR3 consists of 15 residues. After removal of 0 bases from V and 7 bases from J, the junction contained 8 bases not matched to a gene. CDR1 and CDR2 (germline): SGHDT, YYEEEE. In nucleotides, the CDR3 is TGTGCCAGCAGCTTGGAGGGACAGGGACTTAGGGAGCAGTACTTC. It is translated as CASSLEGQGLREQYF.

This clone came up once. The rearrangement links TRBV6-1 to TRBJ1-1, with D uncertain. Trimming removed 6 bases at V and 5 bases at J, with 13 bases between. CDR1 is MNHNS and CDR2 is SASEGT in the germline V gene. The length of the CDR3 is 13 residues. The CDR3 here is CASRKRGETEAFF. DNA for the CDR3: TGTGCCAGCAGAAAGCGCGGGGAGACTGAAGCTTTCTTT.

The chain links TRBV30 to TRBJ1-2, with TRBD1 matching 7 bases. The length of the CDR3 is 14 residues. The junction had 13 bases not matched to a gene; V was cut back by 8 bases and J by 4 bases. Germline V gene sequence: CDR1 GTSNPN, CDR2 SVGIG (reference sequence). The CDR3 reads CASQGGQGAYGYTF. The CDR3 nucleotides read TGTGCCAGCCAGGGGGGACAAGGAGCCTATGGCTACACCTTC.

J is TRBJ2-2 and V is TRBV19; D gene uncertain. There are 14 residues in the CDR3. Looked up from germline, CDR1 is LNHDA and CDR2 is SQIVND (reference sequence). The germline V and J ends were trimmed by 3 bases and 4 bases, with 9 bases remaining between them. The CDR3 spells CASSIYDGTGELFF. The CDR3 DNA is TGTGCCAGTAGTATCTACGATGGCACCGGGGAGCTGTTTTTT.

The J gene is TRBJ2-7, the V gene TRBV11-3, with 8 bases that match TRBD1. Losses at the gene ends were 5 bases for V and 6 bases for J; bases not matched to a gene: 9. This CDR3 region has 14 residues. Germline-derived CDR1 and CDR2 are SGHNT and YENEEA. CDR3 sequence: CASSGGTGPAEQYF. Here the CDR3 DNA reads TGTGCCAGCAGCGGAGGGACAGGTCCCGCCGAGCAGTACTTC.

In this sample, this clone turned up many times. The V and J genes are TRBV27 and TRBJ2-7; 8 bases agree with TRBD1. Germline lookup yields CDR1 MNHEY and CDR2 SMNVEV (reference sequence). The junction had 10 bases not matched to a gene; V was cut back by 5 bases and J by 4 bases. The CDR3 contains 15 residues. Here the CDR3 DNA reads TGTGCCAGCAGTACTATCCACAGGGGGAAGTACGAGCAGTACTTC. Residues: CASSTIHRGKYEQYF.

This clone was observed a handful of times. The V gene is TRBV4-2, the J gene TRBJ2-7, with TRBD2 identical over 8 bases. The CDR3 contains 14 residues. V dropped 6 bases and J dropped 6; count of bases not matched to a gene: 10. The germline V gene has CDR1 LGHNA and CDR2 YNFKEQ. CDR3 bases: TGTGCCAGCAGTCTCAGGCGGCGGGAGGCCGAGCAGTACTTC. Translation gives CASSLRRREAEQYF.

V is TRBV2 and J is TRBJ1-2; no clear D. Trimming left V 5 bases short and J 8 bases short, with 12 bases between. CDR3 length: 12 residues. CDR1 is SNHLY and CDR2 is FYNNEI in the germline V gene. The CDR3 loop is CASSRYSSGYTF. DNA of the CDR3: TGTGCCAGCAGTCGCTACAGTTCCGGCTACACCTTC. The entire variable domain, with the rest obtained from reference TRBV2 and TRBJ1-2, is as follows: EPEVTQTPSHQVTQMGQEVILRCVPISNHLYFYWYRQILGQKVEFLVSFYNNEISEKSEIFDDQFSVERPDGSNFTLKIRSTKLEDSAMYFCASSRYSSGYTFGSGTRLTVV.

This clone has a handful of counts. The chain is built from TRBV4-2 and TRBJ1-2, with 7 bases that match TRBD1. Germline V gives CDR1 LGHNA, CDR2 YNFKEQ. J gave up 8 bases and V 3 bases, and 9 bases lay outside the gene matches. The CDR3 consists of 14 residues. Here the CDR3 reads CASSQRTGGYGYTF. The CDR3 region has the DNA TGTGCCAGCAGCCAGCGGACAGGAGGGTACGGCTACACCTTC.